A single sample gave rise to the 20 T cell receptor beta chains below, sequenced in a study of blood T cell repertoires in COVID-19. The table came from immunoSEQ multiplex PCR; TCRdb's copy has only in-frame clones and leaves some out. The table lists around 54,000 clones, around 81% of them singletons, with 4% to 5.5% in the top ten. Sequenced input: peripheral blood. The receptors were gathered from a woman aged 60 to 75 with acute or convalescent COVID-19.

The rearrangement uses TRBV6-5 and TRBJ2-7, with D maybe TRBD2 (5 bases). Per germline, CDR1 MNHEY and CDR2 SVGAGI. The length of the CDR3 is 15 residues. V was clipped by 2 bases and J by 2 bases, with 13 bases between them. The CDR3 region is CASSYGEGRTYEQYF. The CDR3 nucleotides read TGTGCCAGCAGTTACGGGGAAGGGAGAACCTACGAGCAGTACTTC.

The gene calls are TRBV10-2 and TRBJ2-2, with TRBD2 matching over 8 bases. The V gene's germline CDR1 is WSHSY and CDR2 SAAADI. J lost 5 bases, V lost 7 bases, and 9 bases had no gene match. The CDR3 has 15 amino acids. The CDR3 loop reads CASTERGLGTGELFF. The DNA of the CDR3 is TGCGCCAGCACCGAGAGGGGACTAGGGACCGGGGAGCTGTTTTTT.

J is TRBJ1-1 and V is TRBV18; TRBD1 is a possible D gene (5 bases). Germline-derived CDR1 and CDR2 are KGHSH and LQKENI. The germline V and J ends were trimmed by 3 bases and 4 bases, with 15 bases remaining between them. This CDR3 contains 15 residues. The CDR3 protein is CASSPETRVRTEAFF. CDR3 coding DNA: TGTGCCAGCTCACCCGAAACCAGGGTTCGCACTGAAGCTTTCTTT. Variable domain in full (rest from reference TRBV18 and TRBJ1-1): NAGVMQNPRHLVRRRGQEARLRCSPMKGHSHVYWYRQLPEEGLKFMVYLQKENIIDESGMPKERFSAEFPKEGPSILRIQQVVRGDSAAYFCASSPETRVRTEAFFGQGTRLTVV.

The V and J genes are TRBV5-1 and TRBJ2-7; D is perhaps TRBD1 (6 bases). Germline CDR1 SGHRS, CDR2 YFSETQ. The CDR3 is 13 residues long. V was clipped by 6 bases and J by 4 bases, with 14 bases between them. CDR3 region: CASKGDNLYEQYF. The CDR3 DNA reads as TGCGCCAGCAAGGGGGACAATCTTTACGAGCAGTACTTC.

The V call is TRBV5-1, the J call TRBJ2-3, with D hard to call. The germline V gene has CDR1 SGHRS and CDR2 YFSETQ. V lost 1 base to trimming and J lost 0 bases, with 6 bases between them. There are 14 residues in the CDR3. The CDR3 bases are TGCGCCAGCAGCTTGAGCCCTAGCACAGATACGCAGTATTTT. Its translation: CASSLSPSTDTQYF.

This chain joins TRBV5-4 and TRBJ2-7; TRBD1 aligns across 8 bases. V lost 0 bases to trimming and J lost 3 bases; unmatched junction nucleotides: 8. This CDR3 spans 16 amino acids. Looked up from germline, CDR1 is SGHNT and CDR2 is YYREEE (reference sequence). CDR3 amino acids: CASSLGLTTGGYEQYF. The CDR3 bases are TGTGCCAGCAGCTTGGGGCTAACCACAGGGGGCTACGAGCAGTACTTC.

V usage is TRBV7-2 and J usage is TRBJ2-6; D is perhaps TRBD1 (6 bases). V dropped 1 base and J dropped 4 bases, with 20 bases sitting between them. Per the germline V gene, CDR1 is SGHTA and CDR2 is FQGNSA. The CDR3 has 19 amino acids. In DNA form, the CDR3 reads TGTGCCAGCAGCTTAGATATGCGGCAGGGGTCGACCGGGGCCAACGTCCTGACTTTC. Translated, it gives CASSLDMRQGSTGANVLTF.

The genes are TRBV6-5 and TRBJ1-1, with TRBD1 matching over 8 bases. The J segment lost 0 bases and the V segment lost 5 bases, leaving 2 bases of the junction unmatched. CDR3 length: 14 residues. Germline V gene lookup returns CDR1 MNHEY and CDR2 SVGAGI. The CDR3 DNA reads TGTGCCAGCAGTCACAGGGGGGTGAACACTGAAGCTTTCTTT. Translation gives CASSHRGVNTEAFF.

Here the CDR3 reads CASSLGQAGGYTF. The CDR3 DNA reads TGCGCCAGCAGCTTGGGACAGGCAGGAGGCTACACCTTC. The genes are TRBV5-1 and TRBJ1-2; D possibly corresponds to TRBD1 (6 bases). Germline CDR1 SGHRS, CDR2 YFSETQ. This CDR3 region has 13 residues. V lost 0 bases to trimming and J lost 8 bases, with 11 bases between them. Full variable domain (missing parts from reference TRBV5-1 and TRBJ1-2): KAGVTQTPRYLIKTRGQQVTLSCSPISGHRSVSWYQQTPGQGLQFLFEYFSETQRNKGNFPGRFSGRQFSNSRSEMNVSTLELGDSALYLCASSLGQAGGYTFGSGTRLTVV.

The V gene is TRBV10-3, the J gene TRBJ2-7, with 9 bases lining up with TRBD2. Germline trimming cut 2 bases from V and 2 bases from J; bases unmatched to any gene: 4. From germline, CDR1 is ENHRY and CDR2 SYGVKD. The CDR3 extends over 15 amino acids. CDR3 bases: TGTGCCATCAGTGAGGGTAGCGGGGGCCCCTACGAGCAGTACTTC. Protein product: CAISEGSGGPYEQYF.

This chain links TRBV5-6 with TRBJ1-5; TRBD1 agrees at 9 bases. The CDR3 covers 15 residues. Germline CDR1 reads SGHDT; CDR2 reads YYEEEE. J gave up 4 bases and V 1 base, and 3 bases lay outside the gene matches. CDR3 residues: CASSLRQGGNQPQHF. As DNA, the CDR3 is TGTGCCAGCAGCTTGAGACAGGGGGGGAATCAGCCCCAGCATTTT.

This clone was counted only a few times. The chain uses TRBV19 and TRBJ2-3; D may be TRBD2 (5 bases). This CDR3 contains 16 residues. V was shortened by 4 bases and J by 2 bases, with 16 bases between the two germline ends. In germline, CDR1 is LNHDA, CDR2 SQIVND (reference sequence). This CDR3 reads CASSSPRSGLTDTQYF. CDR3 bases: TGTGCCAGTAGTAGCCCGAGGAGCGGCCTCACAGATACGCAGTATTTT.

This chain connects TRBV4-1 to TRBJ1-2, with D perhaps matching TRBD1 (6 bases). The germline V gene has CDR1 MGHRA and CDR2 YSYEKL. Deletions cut 4 bases from V and 4 bases from J, with 25 bases between. The CDR3 runs to 18 residues. This chain's CDR3 is CASSPTGGTQGPLYGYTF. DNA for the CDR3: TGCGCCAGCAGCCCGACGGGGGGAACACAGGGACCTCTCTATGGCTACACCTTC.

The chain is built from TRBV5-1 and TRBJ2-7; TRBD2 agrees at 15 bases. Trimming at V came to 4 bases and at J to 9 bases, leaving 14 bases not matched to a gene. Per germline, CDR1 SGHRS and CDR2 YFSETQ. CDR3 size: 17 residues. CDR3 sequence reads: CASSQGLAGGPSPRQYF. CDR3 coding DNA: TGCGCCAGCAGCCAGGGACTAGCGGGAGGTCCTAGCCCAAGGCAGTACTTC.

This chain joins TRBV29-1 and TRBJ2-5; 12 bases are shared with TRBD2. Germline trimming cut 6 bases from V and 6 bases from J; bases unmatched to any gene: 11. The CDR3 is 15 amino acids. The germline V gene has CDR1 SQVTM and CDR2 ANQGSEA. The CDR3 sequence: CSVASSSGGAQTQYF. The CDR3 DNA reads TGCAGCGTGGCCTCCTCTAGCGGGGGGGCGCAGACCCAGTACTTC. Together with reference TRBV29-1 and TRBJ2-5, the CDR3 gives the full variable domain: SAVISQKPSRDICQRGTSLTIQCQVDSQVTMMFWYRQQPGQSLTLIATANQGSEATYESGFVIDKFPISRPNLTFSTLTVSNMSPEDSSIYLCSVASSSGGAQTQYFGPGTRLLVL.

The chain links TRBV19 to TRBJ2-6; no clear D gene. Per the germline V gene, CDR1 is LNHDA and CDR2 is SQIVND (reference sequence). Trimming pared 3 bases from V and 2 bases from J, leaving 8 bases between. This CDR3 comprises 15 residues. The CDR3 here is CASSIDIPGANVLTF. CDR3 coding DNA: TGTGCCAGTAGTATTGACATCCCTGGGGCCAACGTCCTGACTTTC.

This rearrangement joins TRBV18 to TRBJ1-1, with 9 bases fitting TRBD1. From germline, CDR1 is KGHSH and CDR2 LQKENI. The CDR3 length is 16 residues. Germline trimming cut 2 bases from V and 1 base from J; bases unmatched to any gene: 5. The CDR3 bases are TGTGCCAGCTCACCATCACAGGGGGCTGGGAACACTGAAGCTTTCTTT. Its protein is CASSPSQGAGNTEAFF.

The chain has TRBV28 and TRBJ1-2, with D hard to call. CDR1 and CDR2 from the germline V gene are MDHEN and SYDVKM. The CDR3 totals 12 residues. Between the trimmed V and J ends, which lost 6 bases and 5 bases, there was a span of 10 bases. The CDR3 region has the DNA TGTGCCAGCAGCCCCGACACGTATGGCTACACCTTC. Protein product: CASSPDTYGYTF.

The chain has TRBV24-1 and TRBJ2-7; TRBD2 aligns across 8 bases. The CDR3 is 14 amino acids. Trimming took 2 bases from V and 6 from J; bases not matched to a gene: 5. Germline loops: CDR1 KGHDR, CDR2 SFDVKD. CDR3 sequence: CATSDSGGGGEQYF. In nucleotides, the CDR3 is TGTGCCACCAGTGATTCCGGGGGGGGCGGCGAGCAGTACTTC.

The table lists this clone with a few counts. The chain couples TRBV6-1 to TRBJ1-2; 8 nucleotides match TRBD1. J lost 4 bases, V lost 4 bases, and 14 bases had no gene match. The germline V gene has CDR1 MNHNS and CDR2 SASEGT. This CDR3 contains 17 residues. CDR3 sequence reads: CASSGRTGPRQVYGYTF. CDR3 bases: TGTGCCAGCAGTGGACGGACAGGGCCCCGTCAGGTCTATGGCTACACCTTC.